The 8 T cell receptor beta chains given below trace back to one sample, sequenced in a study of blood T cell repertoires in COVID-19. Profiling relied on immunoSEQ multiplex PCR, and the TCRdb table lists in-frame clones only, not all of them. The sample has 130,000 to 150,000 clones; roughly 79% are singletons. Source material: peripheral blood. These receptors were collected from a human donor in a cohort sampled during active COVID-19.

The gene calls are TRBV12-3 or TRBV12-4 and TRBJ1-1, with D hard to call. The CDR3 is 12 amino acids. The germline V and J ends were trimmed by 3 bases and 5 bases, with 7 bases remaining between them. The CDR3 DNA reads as TGTGCCAGCAGTTTTTTATTTACTGAAGCTTTCTTT. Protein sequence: CASSFLFTEAFF.

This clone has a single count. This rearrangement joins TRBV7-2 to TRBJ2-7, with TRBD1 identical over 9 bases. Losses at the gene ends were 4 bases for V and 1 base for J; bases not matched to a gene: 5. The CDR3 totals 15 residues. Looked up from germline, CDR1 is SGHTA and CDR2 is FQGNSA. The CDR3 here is CASSSRTGVSYEQYF. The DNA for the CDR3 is TGTGCCAGCAGCTCCCGGACAGGGGTATCCTACGAGCAGTACTTC.

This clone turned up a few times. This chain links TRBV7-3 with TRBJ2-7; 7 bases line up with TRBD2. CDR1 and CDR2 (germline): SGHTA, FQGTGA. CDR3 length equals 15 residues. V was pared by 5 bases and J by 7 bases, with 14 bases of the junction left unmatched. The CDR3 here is CASSPGLGPFVEQYF. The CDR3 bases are TGTGCCAGCAGCCCTGGACTAGGCCCCTTCGTGGAGCAGTACTTC. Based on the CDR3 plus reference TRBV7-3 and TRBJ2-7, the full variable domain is GAGVSQTPSNKVTEKGKYVELRCDPISGHTALYWYRQSLGQGPEFLIYFQGTGAADDSGLPNDRFFAVRPEGSVSTLKIQRTERGDSAVYLCASSPGLGPFVEQYFGPGTRLTVT.

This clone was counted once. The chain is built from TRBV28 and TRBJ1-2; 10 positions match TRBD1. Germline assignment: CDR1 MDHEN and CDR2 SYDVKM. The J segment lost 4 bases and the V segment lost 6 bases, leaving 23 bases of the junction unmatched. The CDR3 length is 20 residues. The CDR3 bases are TGTGCCAGCAGCCCGACCCCGGGGACAGGGGCCCGCGGAGGTGTCTATGGCTACACCTTC. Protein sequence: CASSPTPGTGARGGVYGYTF.

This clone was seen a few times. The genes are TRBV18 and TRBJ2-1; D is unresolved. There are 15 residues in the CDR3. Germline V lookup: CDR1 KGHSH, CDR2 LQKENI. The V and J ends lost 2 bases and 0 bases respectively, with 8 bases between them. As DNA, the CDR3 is TGTGCCAGCTCACCAGATGGCAACTCCTACAATGAGCAGTTCTTC. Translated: CASSPDGNSYNEQFF.

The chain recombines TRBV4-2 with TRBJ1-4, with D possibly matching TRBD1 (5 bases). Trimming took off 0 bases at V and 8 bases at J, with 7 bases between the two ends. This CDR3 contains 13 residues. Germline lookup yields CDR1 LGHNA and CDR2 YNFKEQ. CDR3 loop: CASSQERGEKLFF. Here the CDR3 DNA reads TGTGCCAGCAGCCAAGAACGGGGGGAAAAACTGTTTTTT.

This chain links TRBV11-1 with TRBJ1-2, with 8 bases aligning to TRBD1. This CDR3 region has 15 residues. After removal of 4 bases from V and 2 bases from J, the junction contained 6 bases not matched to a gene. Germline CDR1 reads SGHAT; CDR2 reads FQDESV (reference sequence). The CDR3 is CASSSQTGANYGYTF. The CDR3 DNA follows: TGTGCCAGCAGCTCCCAGACAGGGGCCAACTATGGCTACACCTTC.

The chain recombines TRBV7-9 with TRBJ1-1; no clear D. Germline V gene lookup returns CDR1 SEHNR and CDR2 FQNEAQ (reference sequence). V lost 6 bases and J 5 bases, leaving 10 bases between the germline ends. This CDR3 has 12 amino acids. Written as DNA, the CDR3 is TGTGCCAGCAGGCCGCGGGTGACTGAAGCTTTCTTT. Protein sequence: CASRPRVTEAFF.